This T cell receptor (beta chain) was recovered during a study of blood T cell repertoires in COVID-19. Study information: The United States, Italy and Spain were the sources of the acute and convalescent COVID-19 samples. T cells, B-cell-depleted T cells, or PBMCs provided the cDNA or gDNA that served as material.

V was trimmed by 8 bases and J by 7 bases, leaving 17 bases between them. There are 14 residues in the CDR3. Germline-derived CDR1 and CDR2 are SGHAT and FQNNGV. Methods used by the authors: For nucleated cells, counts were estimated from reference gene primer amplification. Some clones are missing from TCRdb's copy, which holds only in-frame ones; the method was immunoSEQ multiplex PCR. D and trimming come from the DNA, and the V and J calls and clone size come from that table. The sample contains about 110,000 clones, around nine tenths of which appear only once. Sequencing was carried out using peripheral blood. This receptor was identified in a man aged 40-49 years with acute or convalescent COVID-19. This chain links TRBV11-2 with TRBJ1-4, with D perhaps matching TRBD1 (6 bases). The CDR3 reads CASQGGGWGEKLFF. Written as DNA, the CDR3 is TGTGCCAGCCAAGGGGGGGGCTGGGGTGAAAAACTGTTTTTT.